This T cell receptor (beta chain) was retrieved from a study of human T cells and chemical hapten exposure. This clonotype has ten or more counts. TCRdb processed the RACE reads anew with MiXCR; each CDR3 protein has one entry. The sample gives approximately 80,000 distinct CDR3 sequences, under 11% of which show up once; 4% to 5.5% is in the top ten. The CDR3 covers 18 residues. Germline CDR1 reads MNHEY; CDR2 reads SVGAGI. The ends were cut back, 8 bases at V and 0 bases at J, with 20 bases in the middle. Described time point: patch test 2, 6 weeks after DPC sensitization. The treatment here: therapeutic diphenylcyclopropenone sensitization with weekly scalp DPC.

This clonotype was obtained from a woman aged 45-60 years with alopecia areata. Some clones in this sample may be carry-over from other donors' samples. This specimen consisted of whole blood, obtained in connection with sensitization to the hapten diphenylcyclopropenone (DPC). V gene TRBV6-5 combines with J gene TRBJ2-6; D possibly corresponds to TRBD2 (5 bases). CDR3 in amino acids: CASSQKAAGLSGANVLTF. CDR3 DNA: TGTGCCAGCTCACAAAAGGCGGCGGGCCTCTCTGGGGCCAACGTCCTGACTTTC.